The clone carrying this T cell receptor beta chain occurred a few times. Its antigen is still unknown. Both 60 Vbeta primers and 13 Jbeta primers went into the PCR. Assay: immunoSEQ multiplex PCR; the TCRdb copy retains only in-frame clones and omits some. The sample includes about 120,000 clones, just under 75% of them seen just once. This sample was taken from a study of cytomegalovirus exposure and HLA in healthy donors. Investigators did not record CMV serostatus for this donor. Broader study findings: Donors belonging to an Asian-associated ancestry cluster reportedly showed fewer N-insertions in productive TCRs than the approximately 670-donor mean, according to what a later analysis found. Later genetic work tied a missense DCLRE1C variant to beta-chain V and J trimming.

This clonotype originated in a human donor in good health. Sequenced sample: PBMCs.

The CDR3 sequence is CASSLGLSSGANVLTF. For the CDR3, the DNA is TGTGCCAGCAGCTTAGGACTCAGCTCTGGGGCCAACGTCCTGACTTTC. V and J are TRBV5-4 and TRBJ2-6, with D possibly being TRBD2 (5 bases). The CDR3 is made up of 16 amino acids. CDR1 and CDR2 from the germline V gene are SGHNT and YYREEE (reference sequence). Trimming shortened V by 2 bases and J by 0 bases, and 9 bases separated the two germline ends.